This T cell receptor beta chain was identified during a study of T cell repertoires in cytomegalovirus infection. Study-wide background: An indication of both CMV infection and matching HLA type came from public TCR beta signatures.

This CDR3 comprises 14 residues. Germline V gene lookup returns CDR1 DFQATT and CDR2 SNEGSKA (reference sequence). V shed 3 bases, J shed 4 bases, and the junction held 5 bases outside the gene matches. Study-wide points: The ex vivo response was dominated by HLA-C-restricted CMV-specific TCR beta clonotypes.

On this clonotype: The antigen is unknown.

One entry per CDR3 protein results from TCRdb running MiXCR on the reads. The sample contains about 740,000 distinct CDR3 sequences, roughly 35% of which appear only once. The sequence came from a human donor in good health (CMV status not recorded). Some clones in this sample may be carry-over from other donors' samples. The chain uses TRBV20-1 and TRBJ2-2; TRBD1 agrees at 7 bases. The material sequenced was PBMCs. CDR3 bases: TGCAGTGCTAGCGACAGGGTAGCCACCGGGGAGCTGTTTTTT. It yields the protein CSASDRVATGELFF.